Below, 26 T cell receptor beta chains from the same sample are listed, as sequenced in a study of blood T cell repertoires in COVID-19. Here immunoSEQ multiplex PCR was the method, and the copy in TCRdb shows in-frame clones only, minus some. Among 100,000 to 150,000 clones, approximately 80% were seen once, and the ten largest hold roughly 25%. Sequencing used peripheral blood. The receptors stem from a human donor in a cohort sampled during active COVID-19.

The chain uses TRBV19 and TRBJ1-5; TRBD1 agrees at 7 bases. The CDR3 has 16 amino acids. V trimming: 1 base; J trimming: 4 bases; junction bases outside the gene matches: 7. The germline gives CDR1 LNHDA, CDR2 SQIVND (reference sequence). CDR3 region: CASSIAAATGNQPQHF. The CDR3 region has the DNA TGTGCCAGTAGTATAGCCGCCGCGACAGGGAATCAGCCCCAGCATTTT. Complete variable domain (other parts from reference TRBV19 and TRBJ1-5): DGGITQSPKYLFRKEGQNVTLSCEQNLNHDAMYWYRQDPGQGLRLIYYSQIVNDFQKGDIAEGYSVSREKKESFPLTVTSAQKNPTAFYLCASSIAAATGNQPQHFGDGTRLSIL.

The chain combines TRBV5-1 with TRBJ1-1; unclear D gene. Germline V gives CDR1 SGHRS, CDR2 YFSETQ. The CDR3 has 14 amino acids. Trimming removed 5 bases from V and 5 bases from J, with 16 bases in between. The CDR3: CASSGGQYKTEAFF. In DNA, the CDR3 is TGCGCCAGCAGTGGTGGGCAATACAAGACTGAAGCTTTCTTT.

The chain employs TRBV19 and TRBJ1-3; 7 positions match TRBD1. V lost 5 bases, J lost 4 bases, and 8 bases stayed unmatched. The germline gives CDR1 LNHDA, CDR2 SQIVND (reference sequence). The CDR3 is made up of 15 amino acids. The CDR3 bases are TGTGCCAGTAGTCGTCCGACAGGGCGAGGAAACACCATATATTTT. This gives the protein CASSRPTGRGNTIYF.

The chain carries TRBV30 and TRBJ2-2; D is undetermined. This CDR3 has 13 amino acids. V was cut by 0 bases and J by 1 base, with 3 bases left in between. Germline V lookup: CDR1 GTSNPN, CDR2 SVGIG (reference sequence). The CDR3 DNA reads as TGTGCCTGGAGTGTGAGGAACACCGGGGAGCTGTTTTTT. Protein sequence: CAWSVRNTGELFF.

This chain uses TRBV18 with TRBJ2-7; 10 bases map to TRBD2. The CDR3 has 15 residues. Trimming cost V 6 bases and J 2 bases; bases outside gene matches: 7. From germline, CDR1 is KGHSH and CDR2 LQKENI. CDR3 residues: CASSPGLANAYEQYF. DNA for the CDR3: TGTGCCAGCTCTCCGGGACTAGCGAACGCCTACGAGCAGTACTTC.

As DNA, the CDR3 is TGTGCCAGCAGTTCCGTACGGGATGGGACCCAGTACTTC. This sequence encodes CASSSVRDGTQYF. The rearrangement uses TRBV7-3 and TRBJ2-5, with a weak D call TRBD2 (5 bases). This CDR3 spans 13 amino acids. V dropped 6 bases and J dropped 7 bases, with 15 bases sitting between them. Germline V gives CDR1 SGHTA, CDR2 FQGTGA.

V usage is TRBV6-5 and J usage is TRBJ2-5; TRBD2 matches 9 bases. Germline lookup yields CDR1 MNHEY and CDR2 SVGAGI. V shed 4 bases and J 6 bases; nucleotides not matched to a gene: 3. This CDR3 is 13 amino acids long. Written as DNA, the CDR3 is TGTGCCAGCAGTTCTAGCGGGGTTAAGACCCAGTACTTC. The encoded protein is CASSSSGVKTQYF.

This clone turned up a few times. This chain links TRBV29-1 with TRBJ2-3; D gene unclear. Germline assignment: CDR1 SQVTM and CDR2 ANQGSEA. The CDR3 covers 13 residues. V lost 6 bases to trimming and J lost 5 bases, with 15 bases between them. The CDR3, as DNA: TGCAGCGTGGCCCCGGTGACGGGAGATACGCAGTATTTT. This gives the protein CSVAPVTGDTQYF.

The chain recombines TRBV5-6 with TRBJ1-6; possibly TRBD1 for D (6 bases). Between the trimmed V and J ends, which lost 5 bases and 0 bases, there was a span of 15 bases. The length of the CDR3 is 17 residues. CDR1 and CDR2 (germline): SGHDT, YYEEEE. The DNA for the CDR3 is TGTGCCAGCAGGTGGGGGACATCGAGCTCCTATAATTCACCCCTCCACTTT. Its translation is CASRWGTSSSYNSPLHF. Full variable domain (remainder filled in from reference TRBV5-6 and TRBJ1-6): DAGVTQSPTHLIKTRGQQVTLRCSPKSGHDTVSWYQQALGQGPQFIFQYYEEEERQRGNFPDRFSGHQFPNYSSELNVNALLLGDSALYLCASRWGTSSSYNSPLHFGNGTRLTVT.

J is TRBJ2-4 and V is TRBV28, with TRBD1 as a possible D gene (6 bases). Germline CDR1 MDHEN, CDR2 SYDVKM. The germline V and J ends were trimmed by 5 bases and 5 bases, with 7 bases remaining between them. The CDR3 is 12 amino acids. The chain's CDR3 is CASSPGENIQYF. The CDR3 DNA reads TGTGCCAGCAGTCCAGGGGAAAACATTCAGTACTTC.

The chain recombines TRBV2 with TRBJ2-7, with D uncertain. This CDR3 has 14 residues. In germline, CDR1 is SNHLY, CDR2 FYNNEI. Deletions cut 6 bases from V and 3 bases from J, with 15 bases between. The CDR3 here is CASSAGSLLYEQYF. CDR3 nucleotides: TGTGCCAGCAGCGCCGGGTCCCTCCTCTACGAGCAGTACTTC.

The chain employs TRBV6-5 and TRBJ1-4; D gene ambiguous. Germline CDR1 MNHEY, CDR2 SVGAGI. The CDR3 spans 15 residues. The ends were cut back, 4 bases at V and 8 bases at J, with 17 bases in the middle. For the CDR3, the DNA is TGTGCCAGCAGTTCCCCCGGGAGGGTCGGCGAAAAACTGTTTTTT. It encodes CASSSPGRVGEKLFF.

This chain connects TRBV2 to TRBJ1-2; 7 nucleotides agree with TRBD1. Trimming at V came to 5 bases and at J to 4 bases, leaving 10 bases not matched to a gene. The CDR3 is made up of 15 amino acids. Germline V lookup: CDR1 SNHLY, CDR2 FYNNEI. The CDR3 sequence is CASSLDRVRSYGYTF. In DNA form, the CDR3 reads TGTGCCAGCAGTTTAGACAGGGTTCGGAGCTATGGCTACACCTTC.

The chain joins TRBV7-8 to TRBJ2-1, with 7 bases identical to TRBD1. The CDR3 contains 12 residues. V shed 5 bases and J 14 bases; nucleotides not matched to a gene: 9. The V gene's germline CDR1 is SGHVS and CDR2 FQNEAQ. The chain's CDR3 is CASSRSGGPKFF. In DNA, the CDR3 is TGTGCCAGCAGCCGATCAGGGGGACCCAAGTTCTTC.

The chain employs TRBV28 and TRBJ2-1; D is undetermined. In germline, CDR1 is MDHEN, CDR2 SYDVKM. The CDR3 covers 13 residues. Trimming stripped 4 bases from V and 7 bases from J, with 11 bases between. CDR3 bases: TGTGCCAGCAGTTCCCCAAACAAGAATGAGCAGTTCTTC. As protein: CASSSPNKNEQFF.

The rearrangement links TRBV19 to TRBJ2-7; 7 bases map to TRBD1. V gave up 5 bases and J gave up 4 bases; unmatched junction bases: 11. The CDR3 is 15 residues long. The germline V gene encodes CDR1 LNHDA and CDR2 SQIVND (reference sequence). CDR3 amino acids: CASSARSTGWYEQYF. The CDR3, as DNA: TGTGCCAGTAGTGCCCGCTCGACAGGGTGGTACGAGCAGTACTTC.

This rearrangement joins TRBV11-2 to TRBJ1-4; D remains unclear. The length of the CDR3 is 14 residues. V was pared by 3 bases and J by 7 bases, with 12 bases between. Germline-derived CDR1 and CDR2 are SGHAT and FQNNGV. Written as DNA, the CDR3 is TGTGCCAGCAGCTTGTCGCAGTATGGTGAAAAACTGTTTTTT. It translates to CASSLSQYGEKLFF.

This sequence joins TRBV18 and TRBJ2-2, with TRBD2 identical over 9 bases. J gave up 7 bases and V 3 bases, and 12 bases lay outside the gene matches. Germline assignment: CDR1 KGHSH and CDR2 LQKENI. The CDR3 runs 17 residues. The CDR3 DNA reads as TGTGCCAGCTCACCTCTAACGTCCGGGACTAGCCACGGGGAGCTGTTTTTT. This codes for CASSPLTSGTSHGELFF.

Here the CDR3 reads CASSPGTEETQYF. The CDR3 DNA reads as TGTGCCAGCTCACCCGGGACTGAAGAGACCCAGTACTTC. The chain couples TRBV18 to TRBJ2-5; a weak D match, TRBD2 (6 bases). The CDR3 is 13 amino acids. The ends were cut back, 3 bases at V and 3 bases at J, with 8 bases in the middle. Germline CDR1 KGHSH, CDR2 LQKENI.

This sequence joins TRBV2 and TRBJ1-3; D remains ambiguous. The ends were cut back, 5 bases at V and 0 bases at J, with 14 bases in the middle. The CDR3 has 16 residues. The germline V gene has CDR1 SNHLY and CDR2 FYNNEI. CDR3 in amino acids: CASSPGPPHSGNTIYF. Here the CDR3 DNA reads TGTGCCAGCAGTCCTGGCCCACCTCACTCTGGAAACACCATATATTTT.

The genes are TRBV4-2 and TRBJ1-1; 11 nucleotides match TRBD1. This CDR3 is 15 amino acids long. The germline CDR1 and CDR2 sequences are LGHNA and YNFKEQ. Trimming at V came to 3 bases and at J to 2 bases, leaving 2 bases not matched to a gene. This CDR3 reads CASSQGQGENTEAFF. The CDR3 DNA follows: TGTGCCAGCAGCCAGGGACAGGGGGAAAACACTGAAGCTTTCTTT.

The V gene is TRBV18, the J gene TRBJ2-1; a weak D match, TRBD2 (5 bases). The CDR3 runs 13 residues. The V gene lost 3 bases and the J gene lost 12 bases, with 15 bases spanning the gap. Germline CDR1 is KGHSH and CDR2 is LQKENI. For the CDR3, the DNA is TGTGCCAGCTCACCGGTGGGGAGAGGAGGGCAGTTCTTC. This translates into CASSPVGRGGQFF.

The chain links TRBV5-6 to TRBJ1-3; D is ambiguous. Germline-derived CDR1 and CDR2 are SGHDT and YYEEEE. CDR3 length: 12 amino acids. V lost 5 bases to trimming and J lost 4 bases, with 7 bases between them. The CDR3 coding sequence is TGTGCCAGCAGGGCTTGGGGAAACACCATATATTTT. Translated: CASRAWGNTIYF. Combining the CDR3 with reference TRBV5-6 and TRBJ1-3 gives the whole variable domain DAGVTQSPTHLIKTRGQQVTLRCSPKSGHDTVSWYQQALGQGPQFIFQYYEEEERQRGNFPDRFSGHQFPNYSSELNVNALLLGDSALYLCASRAWGNTIYFGEGSWLTVV.

This rearrangement joins TRBV4-2 to TRBJ2-7, with 8 nucleotides matching TRBD1. CDR3 length: 16 amino acids. With 0 bases clipped from V and 3 bases from J, the junction kept 7 bases outside the gene matches. Germline V gene data show CDR1 as LGHNA and CDR2 as YNFKEQ. Here the CDR3 reads CASSQEGPGGFYEQYF. CDR3 sequence (DNA): TGTGCCAGCAGCCAAGAAGGTCCAGGGGGCTTCTACGAGCAGTACTTC.

A few counts support this clone. This rearrangement joins TRBV3-1 (or the pseudogene TRBV3-2) to TRBJ1-1; D unclear. CDR1 is LGHDT and CDR2 is YNNKEL in the germline V gene (reference sequence). The CDR3 length is 14 residues. The V end was cut by 3 bases, the J end by 3 bases, with 11 bases between. CDR3 in amino acids: CASSHRTMDTEAFF. Written as DNA, the CDR3 is TGTGCCAGCAGCCATAGGACTATGGACACTGAAGCTTTCTTT.

The chain recombines TRBV18 with TRBJ1-2; D not certain. The V gene's germline CDR1 is KGHSH and CDR2 LQKENI. V was cut by 3 bases and J by 2 bases, with 10 bases left in between. CDR3 length equals 14 residues. CDR3 nucleotides: TGTGCCAGCTCACCGACTCTGAACAACTATGGCTACACCTTC. This gives the protein CASSPTLNNYGYTF.